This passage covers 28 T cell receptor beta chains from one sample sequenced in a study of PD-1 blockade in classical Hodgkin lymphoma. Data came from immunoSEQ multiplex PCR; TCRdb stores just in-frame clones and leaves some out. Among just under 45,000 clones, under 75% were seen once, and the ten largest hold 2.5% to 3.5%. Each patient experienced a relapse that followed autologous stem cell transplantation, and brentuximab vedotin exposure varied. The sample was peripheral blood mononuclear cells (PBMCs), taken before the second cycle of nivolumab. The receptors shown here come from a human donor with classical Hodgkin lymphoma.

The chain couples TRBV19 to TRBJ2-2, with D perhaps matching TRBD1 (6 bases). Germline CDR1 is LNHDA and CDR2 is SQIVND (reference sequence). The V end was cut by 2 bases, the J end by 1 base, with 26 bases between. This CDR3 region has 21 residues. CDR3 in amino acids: CASSISLVFLGTSENTGELFF. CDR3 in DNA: TGTGCCAGTAGTATATCTCTCGTTTTCCTAGGGACATCGGAGAACACCGGGGAGCTGTTTTTT.

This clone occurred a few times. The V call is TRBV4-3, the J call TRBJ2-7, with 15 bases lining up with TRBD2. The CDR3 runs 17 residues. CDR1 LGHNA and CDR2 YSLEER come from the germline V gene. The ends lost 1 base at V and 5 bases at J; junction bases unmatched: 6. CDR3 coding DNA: TGCGCCAGCAGCCAAGGGACTAGCGGGGGGGCCATGAACGAGCAGTACTTC. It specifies CASSQGTSGGAMNEQYF.

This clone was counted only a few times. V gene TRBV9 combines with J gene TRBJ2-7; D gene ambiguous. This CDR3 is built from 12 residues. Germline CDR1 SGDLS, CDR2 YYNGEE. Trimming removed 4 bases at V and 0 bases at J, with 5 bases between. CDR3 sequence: CASSSSSYEQYF. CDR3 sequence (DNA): TGTGCCAGCAGCTCGAGCTCCTACGAGCAGTACTTC.

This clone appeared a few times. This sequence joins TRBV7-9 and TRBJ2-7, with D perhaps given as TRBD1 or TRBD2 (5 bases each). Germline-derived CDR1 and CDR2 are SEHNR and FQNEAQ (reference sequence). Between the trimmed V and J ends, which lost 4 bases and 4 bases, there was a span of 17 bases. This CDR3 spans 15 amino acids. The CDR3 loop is CASSSRQRGIYEQYF. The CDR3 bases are TGTGCCAGCAGCTCTAGGCAGAGGGGCATTTACGAGCAGTACTTC. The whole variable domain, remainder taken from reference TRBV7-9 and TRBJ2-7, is DTGVSQNPRHKITKRGQNVTFRCDPISEHNRLYWYRQTLGQGPEFLTYFQNEAQLEKSRLLSDRFSAERPKGSFSTLEIQRTEQGDSAMYLCASSSRQRGIYEQYFGPGTRLTVT.

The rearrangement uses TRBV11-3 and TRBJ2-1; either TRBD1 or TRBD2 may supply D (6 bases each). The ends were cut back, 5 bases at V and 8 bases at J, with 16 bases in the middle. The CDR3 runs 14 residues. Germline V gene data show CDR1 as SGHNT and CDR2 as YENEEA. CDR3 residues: CASSPPGGEDEQFF. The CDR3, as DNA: TGTGCCAGCAGCCCCCCCGGGGGCGAGGATGAGCAGTTCTTC.

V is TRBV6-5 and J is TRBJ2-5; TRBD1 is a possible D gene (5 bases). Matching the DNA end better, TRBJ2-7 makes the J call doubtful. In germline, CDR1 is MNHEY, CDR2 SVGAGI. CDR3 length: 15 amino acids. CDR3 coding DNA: TGTGCCAGCAGTTATGGGGCAACCTATTCCTACGAGCAGTACTTC. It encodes CASSYGATYSYEQYF.

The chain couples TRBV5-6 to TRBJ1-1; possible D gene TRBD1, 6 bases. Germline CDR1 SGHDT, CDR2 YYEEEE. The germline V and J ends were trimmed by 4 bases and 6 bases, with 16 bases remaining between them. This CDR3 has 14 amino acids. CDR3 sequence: CASSHPTGGAEAFF. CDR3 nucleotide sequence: TGTGCCAGCAGCCATCCTACTGGGGGCGCTGAAGCTTTCTTT.

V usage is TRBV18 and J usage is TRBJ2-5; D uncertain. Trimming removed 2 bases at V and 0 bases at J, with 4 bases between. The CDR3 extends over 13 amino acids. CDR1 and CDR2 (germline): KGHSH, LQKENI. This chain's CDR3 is CASSPGYQETQYF. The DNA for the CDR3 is TGTGCCAGCTCACCAGGGTACCAAGAGACCCAGTACTTC.

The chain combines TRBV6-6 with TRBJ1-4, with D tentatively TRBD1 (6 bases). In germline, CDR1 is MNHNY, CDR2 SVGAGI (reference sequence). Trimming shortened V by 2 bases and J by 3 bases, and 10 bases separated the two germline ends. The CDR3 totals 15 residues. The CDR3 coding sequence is TGTGCCAGCAGTTACGGTGGACAGTCTAATGAAAAACTGTTTTTT. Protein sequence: CASSYGGQSNEKLFF.

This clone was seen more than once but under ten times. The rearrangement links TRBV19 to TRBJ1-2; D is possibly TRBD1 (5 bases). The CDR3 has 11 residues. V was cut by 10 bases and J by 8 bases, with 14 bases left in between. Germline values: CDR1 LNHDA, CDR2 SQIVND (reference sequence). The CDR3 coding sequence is TGTGCCATCGGGGACCGAGGGGGCTACACCTTC. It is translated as CAIGDRGGYTF.

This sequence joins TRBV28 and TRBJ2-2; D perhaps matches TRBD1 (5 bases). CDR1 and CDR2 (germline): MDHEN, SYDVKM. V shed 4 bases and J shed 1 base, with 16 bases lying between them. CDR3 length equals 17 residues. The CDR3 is CASSSSRQGWNTGELFF. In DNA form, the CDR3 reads TGTGCCAGCAGTTCGTCGAGGCAGGGATGGAACACCGGGGAGCTGTTTTTT.

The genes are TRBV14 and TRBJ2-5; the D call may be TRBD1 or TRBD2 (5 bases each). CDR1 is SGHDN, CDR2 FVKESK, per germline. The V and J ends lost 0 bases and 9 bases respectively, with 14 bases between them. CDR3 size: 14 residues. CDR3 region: CASSQEIGTMSQYF. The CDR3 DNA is TGTGCCAGCAGCCAAGAGATCGGGACGATGTCCCAGTACTTC.

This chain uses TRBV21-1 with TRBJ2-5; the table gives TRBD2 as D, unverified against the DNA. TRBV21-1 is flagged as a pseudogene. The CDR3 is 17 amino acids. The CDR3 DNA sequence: TGTGCCAGCAGGGGGGGGGAGCCGAGCCGCCTCCAAGAGACCCAGTACTTC. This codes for CASRGGEPSRLQETQYF.

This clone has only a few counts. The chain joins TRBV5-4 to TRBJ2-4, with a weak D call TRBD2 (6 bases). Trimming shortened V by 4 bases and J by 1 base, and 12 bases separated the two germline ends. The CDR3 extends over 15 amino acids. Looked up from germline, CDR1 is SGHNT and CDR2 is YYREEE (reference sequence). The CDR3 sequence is CASSPGLGAKNIQYF. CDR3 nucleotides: TGTGCCAGCAGCCCGGGACTGGGGGCCAAAAACATTCAGTACTTC. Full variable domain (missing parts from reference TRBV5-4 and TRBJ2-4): ETGVTQSPTHLIKTRGQQVTLRCSSQSGHNTVSWYQQALGQGPQFIFQYYREEENGRGNFPPRFSGLQFPNYSSELNVNALELDDSALYLCASSPGLGAKNIQYFGAGTRLSVL.

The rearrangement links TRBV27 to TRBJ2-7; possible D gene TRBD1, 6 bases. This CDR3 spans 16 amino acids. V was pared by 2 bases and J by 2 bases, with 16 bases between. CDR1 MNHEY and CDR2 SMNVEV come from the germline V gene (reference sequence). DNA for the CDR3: TGTGCCAGCAGTTTAACTACAGGGTTGTTGGCCTACGAGCAGTACTTC. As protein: CASSLTTGLLAYEQYF.

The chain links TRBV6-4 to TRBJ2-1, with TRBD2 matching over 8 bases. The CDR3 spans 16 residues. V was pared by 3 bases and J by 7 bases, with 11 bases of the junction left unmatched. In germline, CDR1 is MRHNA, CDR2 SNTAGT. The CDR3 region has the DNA TGTGCCAGCAGTGAAAGAGAGGGAGCGGGGGCTAATGAGCAGTTCTTC. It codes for CASSEREGAGANEQFF.

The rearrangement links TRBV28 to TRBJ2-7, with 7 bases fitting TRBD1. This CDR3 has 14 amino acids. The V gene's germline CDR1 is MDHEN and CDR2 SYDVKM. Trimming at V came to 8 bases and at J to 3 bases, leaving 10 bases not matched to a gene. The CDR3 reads CASVPSGGIYEQYF. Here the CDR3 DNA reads TGTGCCAGCGTCCCCTCAGGGGGAATCTACGAGCAGTACTTC.

Here the CDR3 reads CASVPEGFTGELFF. The CDR3 coding sequence is TGCGCCAGCGTCCCTGAGGGGTTCACCGGGGAGCTGTTTTTT. The J gene is TRBJ2-2, the V gene TRBV5-1; possibly TRBD1 or TRBD2 for D (5 bases each). Germline CDR1 is SGHRS and CDR2 is YFSETQ. The V end was cut by 7 bases, the J end by 4 bases, with 14 bases between. The CDR3 runs to 14 residues.

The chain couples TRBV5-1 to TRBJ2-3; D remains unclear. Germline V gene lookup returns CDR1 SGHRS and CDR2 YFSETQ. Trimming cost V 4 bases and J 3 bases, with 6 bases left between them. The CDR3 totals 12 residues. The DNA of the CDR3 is TGCGCCAGCAGCGAAAGAACAGATACGCAGTATTTT. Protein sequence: CASSERTDTQYF.

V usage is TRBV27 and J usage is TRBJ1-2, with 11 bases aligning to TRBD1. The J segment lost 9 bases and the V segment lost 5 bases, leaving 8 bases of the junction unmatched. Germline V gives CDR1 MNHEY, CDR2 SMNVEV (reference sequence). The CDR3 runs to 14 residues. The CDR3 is CASSIGQGAPRYTF. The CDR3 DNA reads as TGTGCCAGCAGTATCGGACAGGGGGCGCCCCGCTACACCTTC.

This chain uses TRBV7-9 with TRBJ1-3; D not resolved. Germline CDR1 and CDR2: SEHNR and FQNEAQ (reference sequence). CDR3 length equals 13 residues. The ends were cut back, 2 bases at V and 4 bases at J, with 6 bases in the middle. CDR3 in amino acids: CASSLLGGNTIYF. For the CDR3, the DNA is TGTGCCAGCAGCTTACTAGGGGGAAACACCATATATTTT.

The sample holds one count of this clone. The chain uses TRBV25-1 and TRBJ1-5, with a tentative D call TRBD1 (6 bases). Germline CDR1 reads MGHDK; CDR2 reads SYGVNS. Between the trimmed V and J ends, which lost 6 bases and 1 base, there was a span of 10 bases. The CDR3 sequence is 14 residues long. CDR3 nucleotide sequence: TGTGCCAGCAGGGGGGGGGCGAGCAATCAGCCCCAGCATTTT. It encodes CASRGGASNQPQHF.

CDR3 sequence (DNA): TGTGCCAGCAGCTTGCCAGGGACCCTGGGCAACGAGCAGTACTTC. Its translation is CASSLPGTLGNEQYF. V usage is TRBV7-8 and J usage is TRBJ2-7, with D perhaps being TRBD1 or TRBD2 (5 bases each). Trimming took 3 bases from V and 5 from J, leaving 17 bases between them. This CDR3 has 15 amino acids. From germline, CDR1 is SGHVS and CDR2 FQNEAQ.

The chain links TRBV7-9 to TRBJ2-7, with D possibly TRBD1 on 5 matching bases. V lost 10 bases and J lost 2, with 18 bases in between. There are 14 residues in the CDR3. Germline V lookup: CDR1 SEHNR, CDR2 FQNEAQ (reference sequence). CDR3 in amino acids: CATSWKDSTYEQYF. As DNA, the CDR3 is TGTGCCACCTCATGGAAAGACAGTACCTACGAGCAGTACTTC. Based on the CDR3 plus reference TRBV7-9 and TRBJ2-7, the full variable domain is DTGVSQNPRHKITKRGQNVTFRCDPISEHNRLYWYRQTLGQGPEFLTYFQNEAQLEKSRLLSDRFSAERPKGSFSTLEIQRTEQGDSAMYLCATSWKDSTYEQYFGPGTRLTVT.

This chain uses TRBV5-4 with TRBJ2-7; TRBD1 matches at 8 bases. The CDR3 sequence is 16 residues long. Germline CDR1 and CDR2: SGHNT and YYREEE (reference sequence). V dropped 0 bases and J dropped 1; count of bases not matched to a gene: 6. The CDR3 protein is CASSLARGTGSYEQYF. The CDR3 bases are TGTGCCAGCAGCTTGGCCCGCGGGACAGGTTCCTACGAGCAGTACTTC.

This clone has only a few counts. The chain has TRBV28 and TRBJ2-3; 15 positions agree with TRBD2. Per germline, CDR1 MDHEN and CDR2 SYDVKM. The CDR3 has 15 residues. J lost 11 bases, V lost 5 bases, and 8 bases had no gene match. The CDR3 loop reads CASSLPPGLAGGQYF. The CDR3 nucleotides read TGTGCCAGCAGTCTCCCCCCGGGACTAGCGGGAGGGCAGTATTTT.

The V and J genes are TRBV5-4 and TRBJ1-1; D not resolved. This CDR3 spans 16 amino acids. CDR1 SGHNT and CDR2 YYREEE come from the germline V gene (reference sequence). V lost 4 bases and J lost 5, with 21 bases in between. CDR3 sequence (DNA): TGTGCCAGCAGCCATGGACGGGCTTCTTGGAGGACTGAAGCTTTCTTT. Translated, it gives CASSHGRASWRTEAFF.

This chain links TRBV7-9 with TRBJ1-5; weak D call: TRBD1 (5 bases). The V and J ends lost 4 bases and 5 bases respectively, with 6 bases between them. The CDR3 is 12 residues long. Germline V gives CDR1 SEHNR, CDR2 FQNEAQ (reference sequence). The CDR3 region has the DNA TGTGCCAGCAGCTGGGGGGATCAGCCCCAGCATTTT. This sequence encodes CASSWGDQPQHF.